These 22 T cell receptor beta chains originate from one sample sequenced in a study of OX40 agonist ivuxolimab in advanced cancers. Only in-frame clones appear in the TCRdb table, and some are missing; sequencing was by immunoSEQ multiplex PCR. The sample contains about 48,000 clones, 70% to 90% of which appear only once. The sample here was CD4+ or CD8+ T cells sorted from blood, taken in a trial of the OX40 agonist ivuxolimab. These receptors came from an adult with an advanced solid tumor such as melanoma, head and neck, liver or kidney cancer.

The gene calls are TRBV27 and TRBJ1-1; unclear D gene. The CDR3 totals 15 residues. In germline, CDR1 is MNHEY, CDR2 SMNVEV (reference sequence). V shed 5 bases and J shed 0 bases, with 13 bases lying between them. In nucleotides, the CDR3 is TGTGCCAGCAGTCCTCAAGGAACTATGAACACTGAAGCTTTCTTT. Translation: CASSPQGTMNTEAFF.

This clone was detected only once. The chain links TRBV5-1 to TRBJ1-3, with 10 bases identical to TRBD1. J lost 3 bases, V lost 7 bases, and 10 bases had no gene match. CDR3 size: 16 residues. From germline, CDR1 is SGHRS and CDR2 YFSETQ. The CDR3 DNA is TGCGCCAGCCGACCCGGACAGGGGGTTGGTGGAAACACCATATATTTT. Protein sequence: CASRPGQGVGGNTIYF.

The rearrangement joins TRBV7-4 to TRBJ2-6; D is unresolved. The CDR3 has 18 residues. V lost 4 bases and J 5 bases, leaving 21 bases between the germline ends. The germline gives CDR1 SGHVT, CDR2 SQSDAQ. The CDR3 protein is CASSYASSSQSRANVLTF. The CDR3 DNA is TGTGCCAGCAGCTACGCATCTTCCTCACAAAGTCGGGCCAACGTCCTGACTTTC.

J is TRBJ2-3 and V is TRBV11-3, with TRBD1 identical over 8 bases. Germline assignment: CDR1 SGHNT and CDR2 YENEEA. The CDR3 is 15 amino acids. V was pared by 4 bases and J by 4 bases, with 7 bases of the junction left unmatched. For the CDR3, the DNA is TGTGCCAGCAGCTCGCGACAGGGGTTTTCAGATACGCAGTATTTT. The encoded protein is CASSSRQGFSDTQYF.

The chain recombines TRBV6-5 with TRBJ2-5; either TRBD1 or TRBD2 may fit D (5 bases each). V lost 6 bases, J lost 3 bases, and 11 bases lay in between. Looked up from germline, CDR1 is MNHEY and CDR2 is SVGAGI. The CDR3 is 13 amino acids. The CDR3 here is CASSRDLEETQYF. The CDR3 DNA sequence: TGTGCCAGCAGCAGGGACCTTGAAGAGACCCAGTACTTC.

V gene TRBV7-9 combines with J gene TRBJ2-3; no definite D call. Per the germline V gene, CDR1 is SEHNR and CDR2 is FQNEAQ (reference sequence). Trimming took off 1 base at V and 5 bases at J, with 10 bases between the two ends. CDR3 length: 14 residues. The CDR3 loop reads CASSLVDQRDTQYF. The CDR3 DNA reads TGTGCCAGCAGCTTAGTAGACCAGAGAGATACGCAGTATTTT.

This chain uses TRBV5-4 with TRBJ2-7; D uncertain. The V gene lost 1 base and the J gene lost 6 bases, with 14 bases spanning the gap. The V gene's germline CDR1 is SGHNT and CDR2 YYREEE (reference sequence). CDR3 length equals 14 residues. The CDR3 is CASSLKGSGPEQYF. CDR3 sequence (DNA): TGTGCCAGCAGCTTGAAGGGATCGGGCCCCGAGCAGTACTTC.

The chain has TRBV28 and TRBJ2-7, with D maybe TRBD1 (6 bases). This CDR3 has 15 residues. Trimming shortened V by 5 bases and J by 0 bases, and 14 bases separated the two germline ends. Per germline, CDR1 MDHEN and CDR2 SYDVKM. CDR3 bases: TGTGCCAGCAGTCCTGGGGGCTCGAGCTCCTACGAGCAGTACTTC. Translation: CASSPGGSSSYEQYF.

The J gene is TRBJ1-4, the V gene TRBV2; D remains ambiguous. The V gene's germline CDR1 is SNHLY and CDR2 FYNNEI. There are 14 residues in the CDR3. The V end lost 4 bases, the J end lost 9 bases, and 15 bases lay between the germline ends. The CDR3 DNA reads as TGTGCCAGCAGTGCCGGCGGTCGCGGACAAAAACTGTTTTTT. This translates into CASSAGGRGQKLFF.

This clone was detected a few times. The chain is built from TRBV30 and TRBJ1-1, with D unclear. V lost 2 bases, J lost 0 bases, and 10 bases lay in between. The CDR3 contains 14 residues. Germline CDR1 is GTSNPN and CDR2 is SVGIG (reference sequence). CDR3 sequence: CAWSTLKLNTEAFF. The CDR3, as DNA: TGTGCCTGGAGTACCCTCAAACTGAACACTGAAGCTTTCTTT.

The rearrangement links TRBV29-1 to TRBJ2-7; 8 bases are shared with TRBD2. This CDR3 region has 13 residues. Germline CDR1 SQVTM, CDR2 ANQGSEA. J was trimmed by 7 bases and V by 7 bases; bases with no gene match: 12. The CDR3 here is CSAGGGPPEEQYF. CDR3 coding DNA: TGCAGCGCCGGGGGGGGACCCCCTGAGGAGCAGTACTTC.

This sequence joins TRBV2 and TRBJ2-6, with TRBD1 matching over 7 bases. This CDR3 has 19 residues. Germline CDR1 and CDR2: SNHLY and FYNNEI. V lost 4 bases to trimming and J lost 0 bases; unmatched junction nucleotides: 12. CDR3 sequence reads: CASSVPRDRILSGANVLTF. CDR3 DNA: TGTGCCAGCAGTGTCCCCCGGGACAGAATTCTCTCTGGGGCCAACGTCCTGACTTTC.

The V and J genes are TRBV30 and TRBJ2-5; D may be TRBD1 (9 bases). Trimming cost V 0 bases and J 5 bases, with 31 bases left between them. The CDR3 is made up of 20 amino acids. Germline V gene data show CDR1 as GTSNPN and CDR2 as SVGIG (reference sequence). The DNA for the CDR3 is TGTGCCTGGAGTGTACGACAGGGGGACTTCAGGGGCGGGAGGAGGGAGACCCAGTACTTC. It encodes CAWSVRQGDFRGGRRETQYF.

This clone was recorded only once. The J gene is TRBJ2-7, the V gene TRBV6-6, with D unresolved. The V gene's germline CDR1 is MNHNY and CDR2 SVGAGI (reference sequence). The CDR3 consists of 14 residues. Trimming left V 7 bases short and J 2 bases short, with 15 bases between. The CDR3 nucleotides are TGTGCCAGCAAGAGAGGAAACAGAGCCTACGAGCAGTACTTC. As protein: CASKRGNRAYEQYF.

The chain uses TRBV10-1 and TRBJ2-1; D not resolved. Trimming removed 11 bases at V and 0 bases at J, with 11 bases between. Germline V gene sequence: CDR1 WNHNN, CDR2 SYGVQD (reference sequence). This CDR3 has 13 residues. CDR3 sequence: CAVQKSSYNEQFF. In DNA form, the CDR3 reads TGCGCCGTACAGAAGAGCTCCTACAATGAGCAGTTCTTC.

J is TRBJ2-1 and V is TRBV7-2, with 10 bases aligning to TRBD2. Germline loops: CDR1 SGHTA, CDR2 FQGNSA. V was clipped by 5 bases and J by 4 bases; unmatched bases: 5. The CDR3 runs to 15 residues. CDR3 residues: CASSTGTSDYNEQFF. In nucleotides, the CDR3 is TGTGCCAGCAGCACCGGGACTAGCGATTACAATGAGCAGTTCTTC.

The chain joins TRBV6-1 to TRBJ1-2; D possibly corresponds to TRBD1 (6 bases). Germline CDR1 MNHNS, CDR2 SASEGT. CDR3 length: 15 amino acids. Trimming took 6 bases from V and 0 from J, leaving 14 bases between them. This chain's CDR3 is CASRAQGRSNYGYTF. The CDR3 DNA follows: TGTGCCAGCAGGGCACAGGGCCGGTCTAACTATGGCTACACCTTC.

The chain employs TRBV28 and TRBJ2-5, with no clear D. This CDR3 has 13 residues. CDR1 and CDR2 from the germline V gene are MDHEN and SYDVKM. V lost 5 bases and J lost 5, with 12 bases in between. CDR3 protein: CASSPRVGETQYF. CDR3 nucleotides: TGTGCCAGCAGTCCGAGAGTGGGGGAGACCCAGTACTTC. The complete variable domain, with remaining parts taken from reference TRBV28 and TRBJ2-5, reads DVKVTQSSRYLVKRTGEKVFLECVQDMDHENMFWYRQDPGLGLRLIYFSYDVKMKEKGDIPEGYSVSREKKERFSLILESASTNQTSMYLCASSPRVGETQYFGPGTRLLVL.

The rearrangement uses TRBV28 and TRBJ1-1; 8 nucleotides line up with TRBD1. The V segment lost 8 bases and the J segment 0 bases; nucleotides outside the gene matches: 5. CDR3 length equals 14 residues. Germline V lookup: CDR1 MDHEN, CDR2 SYDVKM. The CDR3 spells CASGEGQVNTEAFF. The CDR3 DNA sequence: TGTGCCAGCGGGGAGGGACAGGTGAACACTGAAGCTTTCTTT.

The rearrangement uses TRBV11-2 and TRBJ1-4; D gene unclear. V was pared by 1 base and J by 0 bases, with 6 bases between. This CDR3 contains 15 residues. The V gene's germline CDR1 is SGHAT and CDR2 FQNNGV. The CDR3 region has the DNA TGTGCCAGCAGCTTAGTCTTTGCAACTAATGAAAAACTGTTTTTT. It yields the protein CASSLVFATNEKLFF.

The chain carries TRBV11-1 and TRBJ2-7; 13 nucleotides agree with TRBD2. Germline loops: CDR1 SGHAT, CDR2 FQDESV (reference sequence). The V and J ends lost 5 bases and 1 base, in that order; junction bases with no gene match: 2. The CDR3 has 15 residues. The CDR3 nucleotides are TGTGCCAGCAGCCCGGGACTAGCGGGGTCCTACGAGCAGTACTTC. Protein: CASSPGLAGSYEQYF.

The CDR3 DNA sequence: TGCGCCAGCAGCTTTATCTCTTCTTCTAGCACAGATACGCAGTATTTT. Translating it yields CASSFISSSSTDTQYF. The rearrangement links TRBV5-1 to TRBJ2-3; D is ambiguous. CDR3 length: 16 residues. The V end lost 2 bases, the J end lost 0 bases, and 13 bases lay between the germline ends. Germline loops: CDR1 SGHRS, CDR2 YFSETQ. Complete variable domain (other parts from reference TRBV5-1 and TRBJ2-3): KAGVTQTPRYLIKTRGQQVTLSCSPISGHRSVSWYQQTPGQGLQFLFEYFSETQRNKGNFPGRFSGRQFSNSRSEMNVSTLELGDSALYLCASSFISSSSTDTQYFGPGTRLTVL.